This T cell receptor beta chain was sequenced in a study of healthy donors' naive CD4 and CD8 T cells. Notes on the study in general: Most V and J genes were reportedly biased between naive CD4+ and CD8+ cells.

The germline V gene has CDR1 ENHRY and CDR2 SYGVKD. V lost 10 bases, J lost 4 bases, and 16 bases lay in between. This CDR3 is 14 amino acids long. Comments on this clonotype: As yet, its antigen is unknown.

Each TCR library used 500 ng of total RNA and a linear amplification protocol. TCRdb recomputed calls from the reads with MiXCR, one row per CDR3 protein. The table records about 180,000 distinct CDR3 sequences, around 70% of them present only once. The TCR originated in a pool of human donors in good health; the sample pools cells from several healthy donors. V is TRBV10-3 and J is TRBJ2-2, with D possibly being TRBD2 (6 bases). Sequences were obtained from naive CD4+ and CD8+ T cells sorted from blood, pooled from several donors. CDR3 loop: CASEAGTPTGELFF. The CDR3 DNA is TGTGCCAGTGAGGCCGGGACTCCCACCGGGGAGCTGTTTTTT.